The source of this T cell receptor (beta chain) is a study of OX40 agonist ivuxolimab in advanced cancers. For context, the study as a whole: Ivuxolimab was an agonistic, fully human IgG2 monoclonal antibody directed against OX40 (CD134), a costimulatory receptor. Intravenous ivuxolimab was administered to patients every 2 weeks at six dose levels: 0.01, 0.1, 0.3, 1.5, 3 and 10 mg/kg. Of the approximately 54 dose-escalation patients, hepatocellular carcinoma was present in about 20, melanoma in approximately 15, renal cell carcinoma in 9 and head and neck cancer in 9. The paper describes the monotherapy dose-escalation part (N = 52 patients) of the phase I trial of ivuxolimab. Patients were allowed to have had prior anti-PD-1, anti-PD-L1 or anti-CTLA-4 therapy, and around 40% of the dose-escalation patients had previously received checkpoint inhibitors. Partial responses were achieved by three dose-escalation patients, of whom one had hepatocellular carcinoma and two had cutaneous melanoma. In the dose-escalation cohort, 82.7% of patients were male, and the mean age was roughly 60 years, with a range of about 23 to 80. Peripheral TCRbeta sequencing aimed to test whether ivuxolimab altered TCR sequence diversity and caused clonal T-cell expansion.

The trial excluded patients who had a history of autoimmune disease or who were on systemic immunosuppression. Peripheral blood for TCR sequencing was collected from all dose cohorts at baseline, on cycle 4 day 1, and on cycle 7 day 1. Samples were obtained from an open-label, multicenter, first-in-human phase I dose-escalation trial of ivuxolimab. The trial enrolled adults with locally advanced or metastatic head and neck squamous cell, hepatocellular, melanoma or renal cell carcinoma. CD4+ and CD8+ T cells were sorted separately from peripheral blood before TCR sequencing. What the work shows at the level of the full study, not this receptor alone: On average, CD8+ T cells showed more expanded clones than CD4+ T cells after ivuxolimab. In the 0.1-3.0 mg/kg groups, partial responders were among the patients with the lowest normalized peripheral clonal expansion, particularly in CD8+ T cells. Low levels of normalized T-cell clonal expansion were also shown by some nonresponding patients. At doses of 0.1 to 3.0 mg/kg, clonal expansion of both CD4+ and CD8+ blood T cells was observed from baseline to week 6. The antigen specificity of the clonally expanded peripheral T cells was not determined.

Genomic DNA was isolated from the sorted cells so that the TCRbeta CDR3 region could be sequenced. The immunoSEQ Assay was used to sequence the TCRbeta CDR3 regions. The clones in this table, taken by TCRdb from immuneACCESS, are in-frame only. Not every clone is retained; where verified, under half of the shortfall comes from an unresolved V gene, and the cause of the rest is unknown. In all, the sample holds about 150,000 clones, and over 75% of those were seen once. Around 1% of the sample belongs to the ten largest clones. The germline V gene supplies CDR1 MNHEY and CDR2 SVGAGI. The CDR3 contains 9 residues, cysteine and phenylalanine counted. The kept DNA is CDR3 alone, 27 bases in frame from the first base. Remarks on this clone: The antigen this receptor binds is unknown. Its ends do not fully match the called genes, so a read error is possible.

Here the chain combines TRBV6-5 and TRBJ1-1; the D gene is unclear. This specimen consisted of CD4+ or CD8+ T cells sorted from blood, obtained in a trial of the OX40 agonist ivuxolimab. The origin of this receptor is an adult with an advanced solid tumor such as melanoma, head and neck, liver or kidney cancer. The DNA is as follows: TGTGCCAGCAGTCCTGTGACAACCTTT. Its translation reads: CASSPVTTF.